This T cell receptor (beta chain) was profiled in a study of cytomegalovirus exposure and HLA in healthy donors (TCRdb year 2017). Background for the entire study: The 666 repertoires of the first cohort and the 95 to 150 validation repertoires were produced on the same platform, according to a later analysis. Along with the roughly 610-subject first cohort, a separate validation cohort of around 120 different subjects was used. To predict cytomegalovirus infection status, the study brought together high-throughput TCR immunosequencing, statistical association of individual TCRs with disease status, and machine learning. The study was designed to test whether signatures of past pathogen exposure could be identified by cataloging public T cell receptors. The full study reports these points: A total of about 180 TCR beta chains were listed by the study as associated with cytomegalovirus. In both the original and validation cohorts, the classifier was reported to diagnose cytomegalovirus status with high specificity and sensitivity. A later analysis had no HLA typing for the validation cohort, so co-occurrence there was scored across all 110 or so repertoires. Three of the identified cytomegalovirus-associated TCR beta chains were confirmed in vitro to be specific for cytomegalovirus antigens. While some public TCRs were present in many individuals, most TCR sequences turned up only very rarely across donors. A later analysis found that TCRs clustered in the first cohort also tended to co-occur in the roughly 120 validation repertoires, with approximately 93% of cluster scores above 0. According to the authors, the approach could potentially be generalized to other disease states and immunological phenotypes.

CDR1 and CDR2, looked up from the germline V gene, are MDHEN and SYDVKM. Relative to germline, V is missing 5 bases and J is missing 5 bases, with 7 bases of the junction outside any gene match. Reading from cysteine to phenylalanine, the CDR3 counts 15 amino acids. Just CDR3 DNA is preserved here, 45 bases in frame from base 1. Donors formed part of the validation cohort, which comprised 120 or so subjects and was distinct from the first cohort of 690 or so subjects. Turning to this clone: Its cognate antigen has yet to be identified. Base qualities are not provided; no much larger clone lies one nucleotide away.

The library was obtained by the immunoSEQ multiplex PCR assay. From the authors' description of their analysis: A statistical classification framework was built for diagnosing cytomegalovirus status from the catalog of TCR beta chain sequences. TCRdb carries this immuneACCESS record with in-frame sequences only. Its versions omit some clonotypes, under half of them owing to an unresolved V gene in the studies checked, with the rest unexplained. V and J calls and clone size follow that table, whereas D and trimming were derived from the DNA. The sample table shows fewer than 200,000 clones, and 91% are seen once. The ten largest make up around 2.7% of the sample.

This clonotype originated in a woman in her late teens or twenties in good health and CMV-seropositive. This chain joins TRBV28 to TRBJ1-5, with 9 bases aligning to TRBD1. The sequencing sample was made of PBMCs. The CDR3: CASSTPGTGYQPQHF. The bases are TGTGCCAGCAGTACTCCCGGGACAGGGTATCAGCCCCAGCATTTT.